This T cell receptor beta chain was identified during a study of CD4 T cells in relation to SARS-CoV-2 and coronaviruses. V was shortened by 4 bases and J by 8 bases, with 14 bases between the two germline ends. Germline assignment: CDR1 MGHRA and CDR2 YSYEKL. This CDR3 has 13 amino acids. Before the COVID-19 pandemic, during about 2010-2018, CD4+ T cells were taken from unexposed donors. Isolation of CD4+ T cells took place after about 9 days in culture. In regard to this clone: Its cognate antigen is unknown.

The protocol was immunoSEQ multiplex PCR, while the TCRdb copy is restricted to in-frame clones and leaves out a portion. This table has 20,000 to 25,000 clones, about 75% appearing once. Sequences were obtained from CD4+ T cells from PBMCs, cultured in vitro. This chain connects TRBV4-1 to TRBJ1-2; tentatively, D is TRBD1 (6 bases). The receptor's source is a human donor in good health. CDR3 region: CASSPRGQGGYTF. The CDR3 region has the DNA TGCGCCAGCAGCCCCCGGGGGCAGGGGGGCTACACCTTC.